The present TCR beta chain was sequenced within a study of radiation and T cells in renal cell carcinoma. The time point is: blood 4 weeks post-SBRT, at nephrectomy. The treatment here: 15 Gy SBRT to primary tumor, nephrectomy 4 weeks later. Nephrectomy followed 15 Gy stereotactic body radiation by 4 weeks. The patient's renal cell carcinoma had clear cell pathology. About this clone itself: Its antigen is as yet unknown.

Measured with immunoSEQ multiplex PCR; TCRdb has only the in-frame clones, and not every one. Among about 170,000 clones listed, about 88% were seen once. Whole-study findings and limits: Baseline intratumoral clonotype presence is unknown without pretreatment biopsies.

The germline V gene has CDR1 SGDLS and CDR2 YYNGEE. Trimming left V 0 bases short and J 10 bases short, with 11 bases between. The CDR3 sequence is 13 residues long. This TCR came from a woman between 45 and 60 years old with renal cell carcinoma. This material consisted of blood, taken from a patient whose treatment included radiotherapy and nephrectomy. This rearrangement joins TRBV9 to TRBJ2-1; TRBD2 is a possible D gene (5 bases). The CDR3 DNA reads TGTGCCAGCAGCGTAGGAGACGGCGGGGAGCAGTTCTTC. Translated: CASSVGDGGEQFF. The full variable domain, completed using reference TRBV9 and TRBJ2-1, is DSGVTQTPKHLITATGQRVTLRCSPRSGDLSVYWYQQSLDQGLQFLIQYYNGEERAKGNILERFSAQQFPDLHSELNLSSLELGDSALYFCASSVGDGGEQFFGPGTRLTVL.